The clone carrying this T cell receptor beta chain was recorded many times. This specimen belongs to a study of tumor and adjacent non-tumor tissue in lung cancer. RNA was extracted from bulk tissue without any cell sorting. The normal lung tissue was taken more than 3 cm from the tumor edge. Donors were chemotherapy-naive, newly diagnosed lung cancer surgical patients in China, August–late 2014. The library came from three nested PCR rounds adapted from ARM-PCR protocols. TCRdb redid the calling of the multiplex PCR reads with MiXCR, one entry per CDR3 protein. The sample contains 70,000 to 90,000 distinct CDR3 sequences, approximately 71% of which appear only once. The CDR3 is 11 amino acids. Germline loops: CDR1 DFQATT, CDR2 SNEGSKA (reference sequence). Germline trimming cut 4 bases from V and 4 bases from J; bases unmatched to any gene: 0.

This receptor was taken from a woman aged 45-59 years with non-small cell lung cancer. The specimen was distant non-tumor lung tissue. The chain uses TRBV20-1 and TRBJ1-1; 7 nucleotides line up with TRBD1. CDR3 sequence: CSAKGATEAFF. The CDR3 DNA is TGCAGTGCTAAGGGGGCCACTGAAGCTTTCTTT.